These T cell receptor beta chains were read from a single sample in a study of T cell responses to AZD1222 COVID-19 vaccine. Sequenced by immunoSEQ multiplex PCR; TCRdb stores in-frame clones only, minus some. The sample shows roughly 81,000 clones, about 86% of them seen only once. The sequencing here drew on peripheral blood, taken on day 0 of AZD1222 vaccination. These receptor sequences come from an adult in good health. CDR3s include the opening cysteine and the closing phenylalanine or tryptophan. D genes are given only for firm matches. Some rows mark clone size as missing; the rest say once, few, many or name a class of expanded clone.

v_gene	j_gene	abundance	d_gene	CDR3aa	CDR3nt
TRBV28	TRBJ1-4	.	TRBD1	CASSGTGATNEKLFF	TGTGCCAGCAGTGGAACAGGGGCAACTAATGAAAAACTGTTTTTT
TRBV12-3/TRBV12-4	TRBJ1-1	.	.	CASSLSLNTEAFF	TGTGCCAGCAGCCTCTCCCTGAACACTGAAGCTTTCTTT
TRBV4-3	TRBJ1-4	.	TRBD1	CASSQEIPDRVSGEKLFF	TGCGCCAGCAGCCAAGAAATCCCGGACAGGGTTAGCGGTGAAAAACTGTTTTTT
TRBV19	TRBJ2-7	.	.	CASSIVANYEQYF	TGTGCCAGTAGTATAGTGGCGAACTACGAGCAGTACTTC
TRBV27	TRBJ2-7	.	TRBD1	CASRPGQGEHEQYF	TGTGCCAGCAGGCCGGGACAGGGGGAGCACGAGCAGTACTTC
TRBV2	TRBJ2-2	.	TRBD1	CASTLEGQTTGELFF	TGTGCCAGCACCCTAGAGGGACAGACTACCGGGGAGCTGTTTTTT
TRBV5-5	TRBJ1-6	.	.	CASSLYESSYNSPLHF	TGTGCCAGCAGCTTATACGAGAGCTCCTATAATTCACCCCTCCACTTT
TRBV7-5	TRBJ2-3	once	.	CVRSLASATSGRTGTDTQYF	TGTGTCAGAAGCTTAGCATCGGCGACTAGCGGGAGGACGGGCACAGATACGCAGTATTTT
TRBV28	TRBJ2-1	few	TRBD2	CASRETPGTSGRGYNEQFF	TGTGCCAGCAGGGAGACCCCGGGGACTAGCGGGCGTGGCTACAATGAGCAGTTCTTC
TRBV7-2	TRBJ2-1	.	TRBD2	CASSTASGMFF	TGTGCCAGCAGCACAGCTAGCGGGATGTTCTTC
TRBV25-1	TRBJ2-5	.	.	CASSEYSGGQETQYF	TGTGCCAGCAGTGAATATAGCGGCGGCCAAGAGACCCAGTACTTC
TRBV29-1	TRBJ2-1	.	.	CSVERPSSYNEQFF	TGCAGCGTTGAACGGCCCAGCTCCTACAATGAGCAGTTCTTC
TRBV27	TRBJ2-5	.	TRBD2	CASSLGLAGAFSQETQYF	TGTGCCAGCAGTTTAGGACTAGCGGGAGCCTTCTCCCAAGAGACCCAGTACTTC
TRBV4-1	TRBJ2-1	.	TRBD2	CASSPLAGAGRGRGKWNNEQFF	TGCGCCAGCAGCCCGCTAGCGGGGGCTGGGCGAGGGCGGGGTAAGTGGAACAATGAGCAGTTCTTC
TRBV7-2	TRBJ2-7	once	.	CASSLRDHTYEQYF	TGTGCCAGCAGCTTACGGGACCACACCTACGAGCAGTACTTC
TRBV19	TRBJ1-2	once	.	CASNERRGRAGYTF	TGTGCCAGTAACGAGAGGCGGGGCAGGGCTGGCTACACCTTC
TRBV14	TRBJ1-4	.	TRBD1	CASSQGQGGKLFF	TGTGCCAGCAGCCAAGGCCAGGGGGGAAAACTGTTTTTT
TRBV3-1/TRBV3-2	TRBJ1-2	few	.	CASSQEFVWQKNYGYTF	TGTGCCAGCAGCCAAGAATTTGTATGGCAGAAAAACTATGGCTACACCTTC
TRBV7-6	TRBJ2-3	.	.	CASSLLPGSLSTDTQYF	TGTGCCAGCAGCTTACTTCCAGGATCGCTGAGCACAGATACGCAGTATTTT
TRBV7-9	TRBJ2-1	.	TRBD2	CASEAGGRAYENEQFF	TGTGCCAGCGAGGCGGGAGGGAGGGCCTATGAAAATGAGCAGTTCTTC
TRBV30	TRBJ2-1	.	.	CAWSSRDEQFF	TGTGCCTGGAGTTCTCGGGATGAGCAGTTCTTC
TRBV19	TRBJ1-2	.	.	CASRQKDYGYTF	TGTGCCAGTAGGCAGAAGGACTATGGCTACACCTTC
TRBV7-2	TRBJ1-5	once	.	CASSPGEYRNQPQHF	TGTGCCAGCAGCCCGGGGGAGTACCGCAATCAGCCCCAGCATTTT
TRBV9	TRBJ1-1	once	.	CASSVGDRRGTEAFF	TGTGCCAGCAGCGTAGGGGACCGCCGGGGGACTGAAGCTTTCTTT
TRBV2	TRBJ2-1	.	.	CASSLVTGSSYNEQFF	TGTGCCAGCAGTCTTGTGACTGGTAGCTCCTACAATGAGCAGTTCTTC
TRBV28	TRBJ2-7	.	.	CASSLRGSGKWEQYF	TGTGCCAGCAGTTTAAGGGGGAGCGGTAAGTGGGAGCAGTACTTC
TRBV10-3	TRBJ1-3	.	.	CAIAKDSGNTIYF	TGTGCCATCGCGAAGGACTCTGGAAACACCATATATTTT
TRBV7-9	TRBJ2-1	few	.	CASSLGGGNEQFF	TGTGCCAGCAGCCTAGGTGGGGGGAATGAGCAGTTCTTC
TRBV6-5	TRBJ1-3	.	.	CATQGLNGNTIYF	TGTGCCACACAGGGTCTCAATGGAAACACCATATATTTT
TRBV12-3/TRBV12-4	TRBJ1-5	.	.	CASSFSGNQPQHF	TGTGCCAGCAGTTTTTCGGGCAATCAGCCCCAGCATTTT
TRBV30	TRBJ1-1	few	TRBD1	CAWRQGASSTEAFF	TGTGCCTGGAGGCAGGGGGCTTCGAGCACTGAAGCTTTCTTT
TRBV3-1/TRBV3-2	TRBJ2-4	.	.	CASSQGPPSGVEAKNIQYF	TGTGCCAGCAGCCAAGGCCCCCCGTCGGGGGTGGAAGCCAAAAACATTCAGTACTTC
TRBV5-1	TRBJ2-3	few	.	CASRPRGSTDTQYF	TGCGCCAGCAGACCACGAGGCAGCACAGATACGCAGTATTTT
TRBV29-1	TRBJ1-1	.	.	CSVDEAFF	TGCAGCGTGGATGAAGCTTTCTTT
TRBV7-2	TRBJ2-7	.	.	CASSSGPGPQYEQYF	TGTGCCAGCAGCTCCGGGCCGGGGCCACAGTACGAGCAGTACTTC
TRBV12-5	TRBJ2-2	.	.	CASGRESGGGELFF	TGTGCTAGTGGACGGGAGAGTGGTGGCGGGGAGCTGTTTTTT
TRBV5-5	TRBJ2-2	.	TRBD1	CASSFTGTGGGTGELFF	TGTGCCAGCAGCTTCACCGGGACAGGGGGCGGCACCGGGGAGCTGTTTTTT
TRBV3-1/TRBV3-2	TRBJ2-2	.	TRBD1	CASNRQGNTGELFF	TGTGCCAGCAACCGACAGGGAAACACCGGGGAGCTGTTTTTT
TRBV6-5	TRBJ2-3	once	.	CASNENRGRADTQYF	TGTGCCAGCAACGAAAACAGGGGGAGGGCAGATACGCAGTATTTT
TRBV4-1	TRBJ2-1	.	.	CASSQQDLVPSPHEQFF	TGCGCCAGCAGCCAGCAAGATCTCGTACCATCTCCCCATGAGCAGTTCTTC
TRBV19	TRBJ2-5	.	.	CASSIGGVETQYF	TGTGCCAGTAGTATAGGGGGGGTGGAGACCCAGTACTTC
TRBV7-2	TRBJ1-3	.	.	CASSLLRESGNTIYF	TGTGCCAGCAGCTTATTACGGGAGTCTGGAAACACCATATATTTT
TRBV7-3	TRBJ2-2	.	.	CASSLRADSSNTGELFF	TGTGCCAGCAGCTTAAGGGCAGACAGTTCGAACACCGGGGAGCTGTTTTTT
TRBV7-2	TRBJ2-1	.	TRBD2	CASSAWTSPNEQFF	TGTGCCAGCAGCGCGTGGACTAGCCCCAATGAGCAGTTCTTC
TRBV5-5	TRBJ2-7	.	TRBD1	CASSPGQWGYEQYF	TGTGCCAGCAGCCCGGGACAGTGGGGGTACGAGCAGTACTTC
TRBV19	TRBJ2-7	once	.	CASSPPIANEQYF	TGTGCCAGTAGTCCGCCTATAGCGAACGAGCAGTACTTC
TRBV11-2	TRBJ1-4	.	TRBD1	CASRQLGTGSEKLFF	TGTGCCAGCAGGCAACTCGGGACAGGGAGTGAAAAACTGTTTTTT
TRBV5-4	TRBJ2-7	.	.	CASSPGTGGEQYF	TGTGCCAGCAGCCCTGGGACTGGCGGGGAGCAGTACTTC
TRBV3-1/TRBV3-2	TRBJ2-1	.	TRBD2	CASSPGTSGRVNEQFF	TGTGCCAGCAGCCCCGGGACTAGCGGGAGAGTTAATGAGCAGTTCTTC
TRBV5-1	TRBJ2-1	once	TRBD1	CASRPTGVYNEQFF	TGCGCCAGCAGACCGACAGGGGTCTACAATGAGCAGTTCTTC
TRBV3-1/TRBV3-2	TRBJ2-5	.	TRBD2	CASSPTVWSGSETQYF	TGTGCCAGCAGCCCCACGGTATGGAGCGGGAGTGAGACCCAGTACTTC